This is a list of T cell receptor beta chains from one sample in a study of blood T cell repertoires in COVID-19. Clones were read by immunoSEQ multiplex PCR, and TCRdb kept only the in-frame ones, dropping some. This table holds roughly 130,000 clones, over 65% found once. Sequencing input: peripheral blood. The receptors stem from a man aged 50 or older with acute or convalescent COVID-19. The CDR3 runs from the conserved cysteine through the conserved F or W. A D gene is named only where the DNA matches it firmly. Not every row has a clone size; where given, it reads once, few, many or a size class.

d_gene	v_gene	abundance	j_gene	CDR3nt	CDR3aa
TRBD1	TRBV5-1	-	TRBJ1-1	TGCGCCAGCAGGGCCGGGACAGGGGTCCCTTTCTTT	CASRAGTGVPFF
-	TRBV11-2	-	TRBJ2-3	TGTGCCAGCAGTGAGGGGAACGTAGGGGGAGATACGCAGTATTTT	CASSEGNVGGDTQYF
-	TRBV19	-	TRBJ1-5	TGTGCCAGTAGTATAGGAGATCGGGGGGCCCATAGCAATCAGCCCCAGCATTTT	CASSIGDRGAHSNQPQHF
TRBD1	TRBV6-5	-	TRBJ1-1	TGTGCCAGCAGCAACCAACAGGGGATGAACACTGAAGCTTTCTTT	CASSNQQGMNTEAFF
-	TRBV5-1	-	TRBJ1-1	TGCGCCAGCAGCTTGGAACCGGAGCTGGACACTGAAGCTTTCTTT	CASSLEPELDTEAFF
-	TRBV24-1	-	TRBJ2-1	TGTGCCACCAGTGATTCTTATTCCGGGGTCACCTACAATGAGCAGTTCTTC	CATSDSYSGVTYNEQFF
TRBD1	TRBV5-1	-	TRBJ2-1	TGCGCCAGCAGCTTGGGTACCCGGGACAGGGGGCTTGAGCAGTTCTTC	CASSLGTRDRGLEQFF
-	TRBV5-1	-	TRBJ1-4	TGCGCCAGCAGCTTCTTACCGGGACACCTAACTAATGAAAAACTGTTTTTT	CASSFLPGHLTNEKLFF
-	TRBV5-1	few	TRBJ1-2	TGCGCCAGCTCCCCTGGGTTATTGACAGAAGCTAACTATGGCTACACCTTC	CASSPGLLTEANYGYTF
-	TRBV12-2	-	TRBJ2-7	TGTGCAAGTCGCTTAGTTCCCCTCCGGACAACCTCCTACGAGCAGTACTTC	CASRLVPLRTTSYEQYF
-	TRBV2	-	TRBJ1-2	TGTGCCAGATATGACAGGAAAAACTATGGCTACACCTTC	CARYDRKNYGYTF
TRBD2	TRBV2	-	TRBJ2-7	TGTGCCAGCATCAGAAGCGGGGGGGCCACCACCTACGAGCAGTACTTC	CASIRSGGATTYEQYF
-	TRBV7-2	-	TRBJ1-6	TGTGCCAGCGGGGGAGGCAGGTCGTATTCACCCCTCCACTTT	CASGGGRSYSPLHF
-	TRBV4-1	-	TRBJ2-5	TGCGCCAGCAGCCAAGATCGTGAGACCCAGTACTTC	CASSQDRETQYF
TRBD1	TRBV24-1	-	TRBJ2-1	TGTGCCACCAGTGTGCGGACAGGGGACAATGAGCAGTTCTTC	CATSVRTGDNEQFF